This is a list of T cell receptor beta chains from one sample in a study of early T cells in non-severe SARS-CoV-2 infection. TCRdb processed the 5' RACE reads anew with MiXCR; each CDR3 protein has one entry. The table includes just under 65,000 distinct CDR3 sequences, around 10% detected once. Sequences were derived from whole blood, sampled at baseline. These receptors originate from an adult who was a healthcare worker with PCR-confirmed SARS-CoV-2 infection or an uninfected control (not recorded which). CDR3s include the opening cysteine and the closing phenylalanine or tryptophan. A D gene is named only where the DNA matches it firmly. Size tells how often a clone was seen (once, few, many) or the class of an expanded clone, and some rows leave it out.

d_call j_call v_call clone_size cdr3_nt cdr3_aa
TRBD1 TRBJ1-5 TRBV19 . TGTGCCAGTACCCGAGCAGGACAGGGCAATCAGCCCCAGCATTTT CASTRAGQGNQPQHF
. TRBJ1-3 TRBV5-1 . TGCGCCAGCAGCCCCGGGACGGCATCTGGAAACACCATATATTTT CASSPGTASGNTIYF
TRBD1 TRBJ2-3 TRBV5-8 . TGTGCCAGCAGCATTGGACAGGGAGCAGATACGCAGTATTTT CASSIGQGADTQYF
. TRBJ1-5 TRBV30 few TGTGCCTGGGGCGATGGCAATCAGCCCCAGCATTTT CAWGDGNQPQHF
. TRBJ1-1 TRBV6-2/TRBV6-3 . TGTGCCAGCAGTCGTCCTTCGGGCGCGAACACTGAAGCTTTCTTT CASSRPSGANTEAFF
TRBD1 TRBJ2-7 TRBV11-2 few TGTGCCAGCAGCAAGGCGGGACAGGCCTACGAGCAGTACTTC CASSKAGQAYEQYF
TRBD2 TRBJ2-1 TRBV19 few TGTGCCAGTAGTATCCAAGCGGGGGGCCAGATTGAGCAGTTCTTC CASSIQAGGQIEQFF
. TRBJ2-5 TRBV6-1 few TGTGCCAGCAGTGAAGCGGGGGGAAGAAGGTCCCAGTACTTC CASSEAGGRRSQYF
TRBD1 TRBJ2-5 TRBV19 . TGTGCCAGTAGTCGGACAGGGGAAGAGACCCAGTACTTC CASSRTGEETQYF
TRBD1 TRBJ2-1 TRBV7-2 . TGTGCCAGCAGTTTCACGGGACAGACAAACAATGAGCAGTTCTTC CASSFTGQTNNEQFF
. TRBJ2-3 TRBV20-1 many TGCAGTGCCATCTCAGGGAGTAGCACAGATACGCAGTATTTT CSAISGSSTDTQYF
TRBD1 TRBJ1-1 TRBV30 . TGTGCCTCAACAGGGGGGCAGCTGAACACTGAAGCTTTCTTT CASTGGQLNTEAFF
. TRBJ2-1 TRBV7-3 many TGTGCCAGCAGCTTAACCCGAGCTAATGAGCAGTTCTTC CASSLTRANEQFF
TRBD2 TRBJ2-1 TRBV6-4 . TGTGCCAGCAGTGTAAGGCTAGCGGGAAACAATGAGCAGTTCTTC CASSVRLAGNNEQFF
. TRBJ1-4 TRBV7-9 . TGTGCCAGCTCCCTGCCCAGTGAAAAACTGTTTTTT CASSLPSEKLFF
. TRBJ1-5 TRBV7-2 few TGTGCCAGCAGCCCACGGGACGATCAGCCCCAGCATTTT CASSPRDDQPQHF
. TRBJ2-7 TRBV20-1 . TGCAGTGCTATTAAGGGTAGTGGCTACGAGCAGTACTTC CSAIKGSGYEQYF
TRBD1 TRBJ1-1 TRBV6-1 . TGTGCCAGCAGTTACGACAGGGCCACTGAAGCTTTCTTT CASSYDRATEAFF
. TRBJ2-4 TRBV28 few TGTGCCAGCAGAGGGCAGATACAAGTAGCCAAAAACATTCAGTACTTC CASRGQIQVAKNIQYF
TRBD2 TRBJ2-5 TRBV20-1 few TGCAGTGCTCCACTAGCGGGGGGGTACCAAGAGACCCAGTACTTC CSAPLAGGYQETQYF
TRBD2 TRBJ2-1 TRBV7-7 . TGTGCTAGCAGCTATCTAGCGGGGGGAGGTGATGAGCAGTTCTTC CASSYLAGGGDEQFF
. TRBJ1-1 TRBV3-1 few TGTGCCAGCAGCGGTTTGGGGGGAGAAACTGAAGCTTTCTTT CASSGLGGETEAFF
. TRBJ1-1 TRBV6-2/TRBV6-3 few TGTGCCAGCAGTACCAGTGGGGGAGCTTTCTTT CASSTSGGAFF
. TRBJ2-4 TRBV7-6 many TGTGCCAGCAGCCACAGGGCCCTTATGAACATTCAGTACTTC CASSHRALMNIQYF
TRBD1 TRBJ2-7 TRBV6-6 few TGTGCCAGCAGTCCGGACAGGGGGCGGAACGAGCAGTACTTC CASSPDRGRNEQYF
. TRBJ1-5 TRBV19 . TGTGCCAGTAGCAAAGGGGGAATTGGTAGCAATCAGCCCCAGCATTTT CASSKGGIGSNQPQHF
TRBD2 TRBJ2-2 TRBV7-6 . TGTGCCAGCAACGCCGCCGATAGCGGGGGCCAGAACACCGGGGAGCTGTTTTTT CASNAADSGGQNTGELFF
. TRBJ2-2 TRBV27 . TGTGCCAGCAGCCCGGTGAACACCGGGGAGCTGTTTTTT CASSPVNTGELFF
. TRBJ2-1 TRBV19 . TGTGCCGGAGACGGGGTACCGAGACGGGGTCAGCAATACAATGAGCAGTTCTTC CAGDGVPRRGQQYNEQFF
. TRBJ2-1 TRBV20-1 . TGCAGTGCTAGAGATATAGGGGGGGGAGGCTACAATGAGCAGTTCTTC CSARDIGGGGYNEQFF
. TRBJ2-7 TRBV9 once TGTGCCAGCAGCGCGGGACCGACCAGCTCCTACGAGCAGTACTTC CASSAGPTSSYEQYF
. TRBJ1-2 TRBV12-3/TRBV12-4 many TGTGCCAGCAGACAGACGGGAATTAGCAACTATGGCTACACCTTC CASRQTGISNYGYTF
. TRBJ1-2 TRBV6-2/TRBV6-3 . TGTGCCAGCAGTTACTCCAACAGCCTGAGGGATGGCTACACCTTC CASSYSNSLRDGYTF
. TRBJ2-7 TRBV6-2/TRBV6-3 . TGTGCCAGCAGTTACACCAATTTTAGCCCGCAGTACTTC CASSYTNFSPQYF
TRBD2 TRBJ2-3 TRBV11-2 . TGTGCCAGCAGCTTCCGCGTAGCGGGGACCACAGATACGCAGTATTTT CASSFRVAGTTDTQYF
. TRBJ2-7 TRBV12-3/TRBV12-4 . TGTGCCAGCAGGCTGGGGACTTTGAGCTCCTACGAGCAGTACTTC CASRLGTLSSYEQYF
TRBD1 TRBJ1-5 TRBV9 many TGTGCCAGCAGCCCGGACAGGAAGGGGCAGCCCCAGCATTTT CASSPDRKGQPQHF
TRBD1 TRBJ2-7 TRBV29-1 . TGCAGCGCCATGCGTCGGGACAGAACCTACGAGCAGTACTTC CSAMRRDRTYEQYF
TRBD2 TRBJ2-1 TRBV12-3/TRBV12-4 . TGTGCCAGCAACCCTAGCGGGGGGGCAGGTCATGAGCAGTTCTTC CASNPSGGAGHEQFF
. TRBJ2-7 TRBV7-2 many TGTGCCAGCAGGCCCCAGCGTGGTCGGGCCGAGCAGTACTTC CASRPQRGRAEQYF
TRBD2 TRBJ2-1 TRBV25-1 few TGTGCCAGCAGTGGGCGGGGGGGCTTTATCAATGAGCAGTTCTTC CASSGRGGFINEQFF